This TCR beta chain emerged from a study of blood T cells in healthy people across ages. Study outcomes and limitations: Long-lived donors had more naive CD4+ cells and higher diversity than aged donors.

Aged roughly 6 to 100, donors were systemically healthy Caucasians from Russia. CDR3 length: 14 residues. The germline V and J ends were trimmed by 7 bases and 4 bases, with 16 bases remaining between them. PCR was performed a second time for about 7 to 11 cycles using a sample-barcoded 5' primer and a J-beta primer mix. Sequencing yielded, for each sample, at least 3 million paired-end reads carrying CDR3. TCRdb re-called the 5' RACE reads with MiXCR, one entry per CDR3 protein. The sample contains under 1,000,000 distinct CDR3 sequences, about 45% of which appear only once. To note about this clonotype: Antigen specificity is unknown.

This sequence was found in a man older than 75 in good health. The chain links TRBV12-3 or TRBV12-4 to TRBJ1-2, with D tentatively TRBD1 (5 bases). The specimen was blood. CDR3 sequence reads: CASNSGTAGYGYTF. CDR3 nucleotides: TGTGCCAGCAACTCCGGGACCGCAGGCTATGGCTACACCTTC.